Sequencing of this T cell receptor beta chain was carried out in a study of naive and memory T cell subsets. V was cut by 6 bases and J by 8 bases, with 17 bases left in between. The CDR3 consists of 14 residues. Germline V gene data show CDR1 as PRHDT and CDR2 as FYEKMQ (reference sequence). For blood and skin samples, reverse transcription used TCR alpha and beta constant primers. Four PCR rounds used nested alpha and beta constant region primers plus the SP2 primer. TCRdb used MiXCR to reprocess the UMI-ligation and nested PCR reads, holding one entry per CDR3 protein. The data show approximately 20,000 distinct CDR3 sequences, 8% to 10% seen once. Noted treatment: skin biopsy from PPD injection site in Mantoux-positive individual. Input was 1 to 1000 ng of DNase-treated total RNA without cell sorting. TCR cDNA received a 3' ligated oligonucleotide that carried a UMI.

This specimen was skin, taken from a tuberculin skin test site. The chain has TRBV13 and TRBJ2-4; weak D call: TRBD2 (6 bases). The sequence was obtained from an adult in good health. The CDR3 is CASSNWRERYIQYF. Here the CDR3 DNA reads TGTGCCAGCAGTAACTGGAGGGAGCGCTACATTCAGTACTTC.